Described below is a single T cell receptor beta chain sequence and its context. The CDR3 sequence is 15 residues long. Germline assignment: CDR1 SEHNR and CDR2 FQNEAQ (reference sequence). V shed 1 base, J shed 5 bases, and the junction held 7 bases outside the gene matches. The sample comes from a study of blood T cell repertoires in COVID-19. Study background: Acute and convalescent COVID-19 samples came from the United States, Italy and Spain.

Per the study methods: By means of reference gene primer amplification, nucleated cell counts were estimated. This table comes from immunoSEQ multiplex PCR, and its TCRdb copy is limited to in-frame clones, with some not included. That table supplies the V and J calls and clone size; D and trimming were determined from the DNA. This table holds some 120,000 clones, approximately 80% found once. The V and J genes are TRBV7-9 and TRBJ2-5, with 7 bases lining up with TRBD1. The TCR sequence derives from an older man with acute or convalescent COVID-19. Input material: peripheral blood. The CDR3 region has the DNA TGTGCCAGCAGCTTAGGGACAGGAGTTTTTGAGACCCAGTACTTC. This codes for CASSLGTGVFETQYF.